This T cell receptor (beta chain) is from a study of Graves' ophthalmopathy and Graves' hyperthyroidism. General study findings and limits: Most thyroid clonotypes with frequency above 0.001 were detected in blood too. Between ophthalmopathy and stable hyperthyroidism, a 13-signature model drew a separation with 87.88% sensitivity and approximately 79% specificity.

Turning to this clonotype: The antigen is unknown.

Excluded were patients with other autoimmune diseases, uncontrolled infections, pregnancy or lactation. Fresh peripheral blood (10 ml) yielded the PBMCs. RNA transcripts served as template for amplifying TCR beta CDR3 sequences. Second-round multiplex PCR came after first-round RT-PCR with HTBI primers. TCRdb reprocessed the multiplex PCR reads via MiXCR and lists one record per CDR3 protein. The data hold approximately 640,000 distinct CDR3 sequences, with just over 40% observed a single time. There are 13 residues in the CDR3. Per germline, CDR1 GTSNPN and CDR2 SVGIG (reference sequence). V was cut by 5 bases and J by 1 base, with 11 bases left in between.

Source material: peripheral blood. The receptor's source is an adult man with Graves' ophthalmopathy. The J gene is TRBJ1-1, the V gene TRBV30, with D maybe TRBD1 (5 bases). The CDR3 DNA is TGTGCCTGGTTGCGGGGGGGGAACACTGAAGCTTTCTTT. Its protein is CAWLRGGNTEAFF.